This TCR beta chain was obtained from a study of T cell changes during pregnancy in multiple sclerosis. The repertoire was sequenced with immunoSEQ multiplex PCR; TCRdb's copy has only in-frame clones and lacks some. Among 60,000 to 75,000 clones listed, about 92% were seen once. A few counts support this clone. This sample comprised peripheral blood, obtained after pregnancy. This TCR was recovered from a female donor with multiple sclerosis, enrolled in a pregnancy study.

In DNA form, the CDR3 reads TGTGCCAGCAGCTTAGACAGGGTTGGTAACGAGCAGTACTTC. It yields the protein CASSLDRVGNEQYF. This chain joins TRBV27 and TRBJ2-7; 7 bases are shared with TRBD1. The germline gives CDR1 MNHEY, CDR2 SMNVEV (reference sequence). The CDR3 runs to 14 residues. Unmatched junction bases numbered 10, after V lost 6 bases and J lost 5 bases.